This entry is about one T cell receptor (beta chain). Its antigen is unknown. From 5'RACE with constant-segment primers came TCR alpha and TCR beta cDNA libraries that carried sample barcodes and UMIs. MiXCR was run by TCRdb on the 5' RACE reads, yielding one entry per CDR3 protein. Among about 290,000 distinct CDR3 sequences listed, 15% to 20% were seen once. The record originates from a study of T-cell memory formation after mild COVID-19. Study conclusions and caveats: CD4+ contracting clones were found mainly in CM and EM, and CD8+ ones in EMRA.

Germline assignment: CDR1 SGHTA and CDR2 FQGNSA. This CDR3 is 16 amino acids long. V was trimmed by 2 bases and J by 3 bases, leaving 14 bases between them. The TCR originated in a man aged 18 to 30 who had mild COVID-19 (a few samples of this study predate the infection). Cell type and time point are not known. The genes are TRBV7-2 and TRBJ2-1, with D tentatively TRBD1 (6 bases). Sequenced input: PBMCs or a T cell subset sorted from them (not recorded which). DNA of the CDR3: TGTGCCAGCAGCTTACGGCTGGGGGCAGGCTACAATGAGCAGTTCTTC. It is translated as CASSLRLGAGYNEQFF.